One T cell receptor beta chain is described in this entry. The antigen it recognizes is unknown. Base qualities are not at hand, and no much larger clone is one base apart. This sample is part of a study of blood T cell repertoires in COVID-19 (dated by TCRdb to 2019 to 2021). About the full investigation: Samples from collaborators originated in the United States, Italy and Spain and spanned both the acute and convalescent phases of COVID-19. The prospective study material was composed of cDNA or gDNA derived from T cells, B-cell-depleted T cells, or PBMCs. Subjects who had been exposed to COVID-19, were actively infected with it, or had recovered from it provided the deeply sampled blood TCRbeta repertoires that made up the dataset. The repertoires were released in a freely available public database meant as a resource for research on the immune response to SARS-CoV-2. The samples were drawn from the first 160 participants of the ongoing ImmuneRACE study and from some 1,300 subjects provided by 6 global collaborators. Nearly every sample came with metadata listing a de-identified subject ID, COVID-19 status, age in years and sex. HLA class I and class II types, where available, came from metadata supplied by the sample provider rather than from assay-based typing.

Enrolling through a virtual design, the prospective study's participants ranged in age from roughly 18 to 95 years and lived across 20 to 25 United States geographic areas. Cohort assignment in the prospective study relied on participant-reported clinical history from a screening survey and a study questionnaire. Recovered participants in ImmuneRACE Cohort 3 were defined as having two consecutive negative NP/OP PCR tests, clearance from a healthcare professional, or resolution of symptoms. In the prospective study, mobile phlebotomists collected whole blood, serum and a nasopharyngeal or oropharyngeal swab from each participant. Participants in the prospective study had the option to provide additional blood draws and questionnaires over an approximately two-month period. Before DNA extraction, blood samples from the prospective study were shipped at room temperature or frozen. Broad study findings and their caveats: How much clinical and demographic metadata was included differed by source and by participant, and the metadata was provided uncurated.

The immunoSEQ Assay, a bias-controlled multiplex PCR, was used to amplify TCRbeta CDR3 regions from genomic DNA. The published analysis was carried out like this. The number of nucleated cells in each sample was estimated from the amplification of reference gene primers within the assay. To quantify the absolute abundance of each unique TCRbeta CDR3 rearrangement, sequence reads were collapsed and filtered. Productive Simpson clonality was computed per sample as the square root of Simpson's diversity index over productive rearrangements. TCRdb's version of the immuneACCESS table is confined to in-frame rearrangements and falls short of the full clone set. An unresolved V gene accounts for under half of the shortfall where checked; the remainder is of unknown origin. V, J and clone size were drawn from that table, and D and trimming were deduced from the DNA. This sample comprises roughly 300,000 clones, approximately 90% of them detected only once. About 4% of the sample is held by the ten biggest clonotypes.

Sample: PBMCs or T cells enriched from blood (not recorded which). The TCR comes from a man aged 25-45 years who had recovered from COVID-19.

CDR3 sequence: CASSYSGTSGETLAKNIQYF. In nucleotide form, the sequence is TGTGCCAGCAGTTACTCCGGGACTAGCGGGGAAACTCTAGCCAAAAACATTCAGTACTTC. The sequence links TRBV6-8 to TRBJ2-4, with 13 bases matching TRBD2. The germline V gene specifies MNHGY as CDR1 and SAAAGT as CDR2. After removal of 0 bases from V and 0 bases from J, the junction retains 8 bases not matched to a gene. The CDR3 spans 20 residues, from the cysteine through the phenylalanine. The sequence is cut down to CDR3 DNA, 60 bases in frame from base 1.